The subject of this entry is one TCR beta chain. The data belong to a study of blood T cell repertoires in COVID-19. TCRdb's table, derived via immunoSEQ multiplex PCR, lists solely in-frame clones and lacks some. The table records 150,000 or so clones, approximately 85% of them present only once. Germline-derived CDR1 and CDR2 are LGHNA and YSLEER. The V gene end was trimmed by 3 bases and the J gene end by 6 bases; junction bases not matched to a gene: 5. This CDR3 spans 15 amino acids. Sequencing was done on a sample of peripheral blood. This TCR came from a man between 60 and 75 years old with COVID-19, enrolled during active disease. This chain connects TRBV4-3 to TRBJ2-1, with 10 bases matching TRBD2. The CDR3 sequence is CASSHPGLASNEQFF. The CDR3 nucleotides are TGCGCCAGCAGCCACCCGGGACTAGCGAGCAATGAGCAGTTCTTC.